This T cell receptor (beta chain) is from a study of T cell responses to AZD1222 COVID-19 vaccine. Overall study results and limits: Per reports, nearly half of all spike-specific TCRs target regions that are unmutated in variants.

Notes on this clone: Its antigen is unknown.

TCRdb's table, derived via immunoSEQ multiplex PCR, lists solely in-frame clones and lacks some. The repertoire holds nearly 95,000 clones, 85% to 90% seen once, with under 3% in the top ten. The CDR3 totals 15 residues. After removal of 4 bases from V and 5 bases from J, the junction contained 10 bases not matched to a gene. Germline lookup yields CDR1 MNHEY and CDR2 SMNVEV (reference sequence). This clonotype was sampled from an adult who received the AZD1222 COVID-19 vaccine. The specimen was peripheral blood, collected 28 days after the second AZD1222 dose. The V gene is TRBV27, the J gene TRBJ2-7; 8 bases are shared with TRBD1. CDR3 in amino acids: CASSSSGTGNNEQYF. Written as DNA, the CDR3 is TGTGCCAGCAGTTCCTCCGGGACAGGCAACAACGAGCAGTACTTC.